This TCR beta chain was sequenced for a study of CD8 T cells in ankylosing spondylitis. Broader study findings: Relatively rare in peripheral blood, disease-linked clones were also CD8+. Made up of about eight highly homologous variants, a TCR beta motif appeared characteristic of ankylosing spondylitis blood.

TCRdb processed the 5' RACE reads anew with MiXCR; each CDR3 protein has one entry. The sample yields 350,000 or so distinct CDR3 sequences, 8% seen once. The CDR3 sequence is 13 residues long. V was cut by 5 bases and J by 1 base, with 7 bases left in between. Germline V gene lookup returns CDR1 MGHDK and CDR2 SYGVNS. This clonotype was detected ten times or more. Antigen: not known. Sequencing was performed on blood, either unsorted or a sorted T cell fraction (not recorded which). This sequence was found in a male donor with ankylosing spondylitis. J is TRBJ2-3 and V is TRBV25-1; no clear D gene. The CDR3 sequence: CASSQQGTDTQYF. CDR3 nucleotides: TGTGCCAGCAGTCAGCAGGGCACAGATACGCAGTATTTT.